A single sample gave rise to the 31 T cell receptor beta chains below, sequenced in a study of blood T cell repertoires in COVID-19 (dated by TCRdb to the early 2020s). Library preparation used the immunoSEQ multiplex PCR assay. Imported from immuneACCESS, the table was reduced by TCRdb to in-frame sequences with V and J called. These copies leave out some clones; in studies compared against another copy, an unresolved V gene accounts for under half, and the cause of the remainder is not known. The sample contains around 260,000 clones, approximately 90% of them found a single time. Around 0.88% of the sample is taken by the ten largest. The specimen sequenced was peripheral blood. Receptors were obtained from a man between 25 and 39 years old with acute or convalescent COVID-19.

CDR3 protein: CASSQGQVNSVLHF. The CDR3 DNA is TGTGCCAGCAGCCAAGGACAGGTCAATTCAGTCCTCCACTTT. This chain connects TRBV14 to TRBJ1-6; possible D gene TRBD1, 6 bases. The CDR3 contains 14 residues. The V and J ends lost 1 base and 15 bases respectively, with 16 bases between them. Germline V gene lookup returns CDR1 SGHDN and CDR2 FVKESK. Based on the CDR3 plus reference TRBV14 and TRBJ1-6, the full variable domain is EAGVTQFPSHSVIEKGQTVTLRCDPISGHDNLYWYRRVMGKEIKFLLHFVKESKQDESGMPNNRFLAERTGGTYSTLKVQPAELEDSGVYFCASSQGQVNSVLHFGNGTRLTVT.

This chain connects TRBV2 to TRBJ1-2; D uncertain. CDR1 SNHLY and CDR2 FYNNEI come from the germline V gene. The CDR3 runs 11 residues. Trimming cost V 4 bases and J 8 bases, with 8 bases left between them. Here the CDR3 reads CASSGRLGYTF. CDR3 bases: TGTGCCAGCAGTGGCAGGCTCGGCTACACCTTC.

The V gene is TRBV27, the J gene TRBJ1-2, with 7 bases aligning to TRBD1. Germline V gene lookup returns CDR1 MNHEY and CDR2 SMNVEV (reference sequence). The CDR3 loop spans 13 amino acids. Germline trimming cut 4 bases from V and 7 bases from J; bases unmatched to any gene: 6. CDR3 sequence: CASSSDRVFGYTF. DNA for the CDR3: TGTGCCAGCAGTTCCGACAGGGTATTTGGCTACACCTTC.

This chain joins TRBV2 and TRBJ1-1, with 8 positions matching TRBD1. The CDR3 loop spans 15 amino acids. With V trimmed by 7 bases and J by 4 bases, 11 bases remained unmatched. Germline assignment: CDR1 SNHLY and CDR2 FYNNEI. The CDR3: CASKPGQGRFTEAFF. Here the CDR3 DNA reads TGTGCCAGCAAACCCGGACAGGGCCGTTTCACTGAAGCTTTCTTT. Supplemented by reference TRBV2 and TRBJ1-1, the full variable domain reads EPEVTQTPSHQVTQMGQEVILRCVPISNHLYFYWYRQILGQKVEFLVSFYNNEISEKSEIFDDQFSVERPDGSNFTLKIRSTKLEDSAMYFCASKPGQGRFTEAFFGQGTRLTVV.

As for this clone: The same CDR3 arises from other DNA sequences in this sample as well. The chain employs TRBV7-9 and TRBJ2-5; a weak D match, TRBD2 (5 bases). The CDR3 runs 13 residues. Trimming cost V 3 bases and J 4 bases, with 9 bases left between them. Per the germline V gene, CDR1 is SEHNR and CDR2 is FQNEAQ (reference sequence). CDR3 protein: CASSFGGGETQYF. Here the CDR3 DNA reads TGTGCCAGCAGCTTCGGAGGAGGAGAGACCCAGTACTTC.

The CDR3 region is CASSHSGGAFDNSPLHF. DNA of the CDR3: TGCGCCAGCAGCCATTCGGGGGGGGCGTTCGATAATTCACCCCTCCACTTT. J is TRBJ1-6 and V is TRBV4-1; a weak D match, TRBD1 (6 bases). Per germline, CDR1 MGHRA and CDR2 YSYEKL. The CDR3 runs 17 residues. Trimming stripped 3 bases from V and 5 bases from J, with 17 bases between.

V usage is TRBV4-1 and J usage is TRBJ2-5; maybe TRBD2 (6 bases). The CDR3 is 15 amino acids. Germline V CDR1 and CDR2: MGHRA, YSYEKL. V was clipped by 0 bases and J by 4 bases, with 12 bases between them. CDR3 residues: CASSQDGNSGETQYF. The CDR3 DNA reads TGCGCCAGCAGCCAAGACGGTAATAGCGGAGAGACCCAGTACTTC.

The chain uses TRBV5-1 and TRBJ2-7; 8 nucleotides align to TRBD1. This CDR3 comprises 20 residues. Germline CDR1 is SGHRS and CDR2 is YFSETQ. After removal of 3 bases from V and 1 base from J, the junction contained 21 bases not matched to a gene. This chain's CDR3 is CASSSHPPGQGATTSYEQYF. DNA of the CDR3: TGCGCCAGCAGCTCCCACCCTCCCGGACAGGGAGCCACAACATCCTACGAGCAGTACTTC.

The rearrangement uses TRBV7-9 and TRBJ1-2; D unclear. V lost 0 bases and J lost 2, with 7 bases in between. The germline CDR1 and CDR2 sequences are SEHNR and FQNEAQ (reference sequence). The CDR3 covers 14 residues. The CDR3 nucleotides are TGTGCCAGCAGCTTAGCAGAAGAGAACTATGGCTACACCTTC. Translated: CASSLAEENYGYTF.

This clone has just a few counts. The chain uses TRBV5-4 and TRBJ2-2, with 12 bases identical to TRBD2. Germline trimming cut 2 bases from V and 3 bases from J; bases unmatched to any gene: 8. The CDR3 has 18 residues. CDR1 is SGHNT and CDR2 is YYREEE in the germline V gene (reference sequence). CDR3 loop: CASSFGASGRADTGELFF. The CDR3, as DNA: TGTGCCAGCAGCTTTGGAGCTAGCGGGAGGGCCGACACCGGGGAGCTGTTTTTT.

This clone was detected a few times. The rearrangement joins TRBV4-1 to TRBJ1-2; maybe TRBD1 (6 bases). V lost 8 bases and J 5 bases, leaving 21 bases between the germline ends. From germline, CDR1 is MGHRA and CDR2 YSYEKL. The CDR3 is made up of 15 amino acids. This chain's CDR3 is CASSQGWAGGYGYTF. As DNA, the CDR3 is TGCGCCAGCTCTCAGGGGTGGGCAGGCGGATATGGCTACACCTTC.

This sequence joins TRBV28 and TRBJ1-1, with 7 bases aligning to TRBD1. CDR3 length: 14 amino acids. CDR1 MDHEN and CDR2 SYDVKM come from the germline V gene. Trimming cost V 8 bases and J 4 bases; bases outside gene matches: 10. As DNA, the CDR3 is TGTGCCAGCGGAGACAGGGTTGGTAGCACTGAAGCTTTCTTT. Protein sequence: CASGDRVGSTEAFF.

The chain's CDR3 is CASSLYRGLSNEQFF. The CDR3 DNA is TGTGCCAGCAGCTTATACAGGGGTCTAAGCAATGAGCAGTTCTTC. V and J are TRBV7-9 and TRBJ2-1, with 7 bases fitting TRBD1. The trim removed 2 bases at V and 6 bases at J, leaving 7 bases unmatched. Germline V CDR1 and CDR2: SEHNR, FQNEAQ (reference sequence). There are 15 residues in the CDR3.

The chain uses TRBV5-1 and TRBJ2-5, with 8 bases aligning to TRBD2. The CDR3 has 17 residues. Germline V gene lookup returns CDR1 SGHRS and CDR2 YFSETQ. Losses at the gene ends were 0 bases for V and 4 bases for J; bases not matched to a gene: 11. The CDR3 spells CASSLGSVIAGPETQYF. CDR3 DNA: TGCGCCAGCAGCTTGGGGTCGGTGATAGCGGGGCCAGAGACCCAGTACTTC.

This chain joins TRBV11-2 and TRBJ2-1; D remains ambiguous. This CDR3 is 14 amino acids long. CDR1 is SGHAT and CDR2 is FQNNGV in the germline V gene. The germline V and J ends were trimmed by 5 bases and 4 bases, with 12 bases remaining between them. Here the CDR3 DNA reads TGTGCCAGCAGCCCGGTAAACGGGTACAATGAGCAGTTCTTC. The encoded protein is CASSPVNGYNEQFF.

This rearrangement joins TRBV24-1 to TRBJ2-3, with a weak D call TRBD1 (5 bases). The CDR3 extends over 14 amino acids. The germline gives CDR1 KGHDR, CDR2 SFDVKD. Trimming removed 9 bases at V and 1 base at J, with 13 bases between. The CDR3 here is CATAQGFGTDTQYF. DNA of the CDR3: TGTGCCACCGCCCAGGGATTTGGCACAGATACGCAGTATTTT.

The rearrangement uses TRBV19 and TRBJ2-7; TRBD1 matches 9 bases. The CDR3 is 15 residues long. Germline CDR1 and CDR2: LNHDA and SQIVND (reference sequence). The ends lost 2 bases at V and 2 bases at J; junction bases unmatched: 4. The CDR3, as DNA: TGTGCCAGTAGTATACGCGGGACAGGGCCCTACGAGCAGTACTTC. Its translation is CASSIRGTGPYEQYF.

The rearrangement uses TRBV10-3 and TRBJ1-4; 8 bases map to TRBD1. The germline V gene has CDR1 ENHRY and CDR2 SYGVKD. J was trimmed by 3 bases and V by 10 bases; bases with no gene match: 7. The CDR3 runs 14 residues. DNA of the CDR3: TGTGCCACCAGACAACAGGGGGCTAATGAAAAACTGTTTTTT. It yields the protein CATRQQGANEKLFF.

The CDR3 region has the DNA TGTGCCAGCAGCGCCAGGGACAGTCTGAACACTGAAGCTTTCTTT. Its translation is CASSARDSLNTEAFF. This chain joins TRBV6-5 and TRBJ1-1; 7 bases map to TRBD1. Germline loops: CDR1 MNHEY, CDR2 SVGAGI. The CDR3 is made up of 15 amino acids. With V trimmed by 6 bases and J by 0 bases, 7 bases remained unmatched.

This sequence joins TRBV28 and TRBJ1-6; 8 nucleotides align to TRBD1. The CDR3 loop spans 15 amino acids. Germline CDR1 is MDHEN and CDR2 is SYDVKM. Germline trimming cut 5 bases from V and 7 bases from J; bases unmatched to any gene: 7. The CDR3 region has the DNA TGTGCCAGCAGTGTCGGACAGGGTTTAAATTCACCCCTCCACTTT. It yields the protein CASSVGQGLNSPLHF.

V is TRBV28 and J is TRBJ1-1, with D possibly being TRBD1 (5 bases). V was trimmed by 4 bases and J by 10 bases, leaving 13 bases between them. This CDR3 region has 12 residues. Germline CDR1 and CDR2: MDHEN and SYDVKM. CDR3 region: CASSSEAGLAFF. In DNA form, the CDR3 reads TGTGCCAGCAGTTCCGAAGCAGGGCTAGCTTTCTTT.

V is TRBV6-5 and J is TRBJ2-4, with 9 bases aligning to TRBD1. Trimming at V came to 2 bases and at J to 4 bases, leaving 3 bases not matched to a gene. The CDR3 loop spans 15 amino acids. The germline gives CDR1 MNHEY, CDR2 SVGAGI. The chain's CDR3 is CASSYRDRDKNIQYF. CDR3 coding DNA: TGTGCCAGCAGTTACAGGGACAGGGATAAAAACATTCAGTACTTC.

Comments on this clone: At one end, the junction sequence differs from germline, possibly due to a read error. The J gene is TRBJ2-3, the V gene TRBV7-7; TRBD1 might be the D (9 bases). The CDR3 contains 15 residues. Germline CDR1 SSHAT, CDR2 FNYEAQ (reference sequence). CDR3 protein: CASSFSGGTGDTQYF. The CDR3 region has the DNA TGTGCTAGCAGCTTCTCGGGGGGGACAGGGGATACGCAGTATTTT.

The chain links TRBV28 to TRBJ1-3, with D perhaps TRBD1 (5 bases). V was shortened by 4 bases and J by 11 bases, with 12 bases between the two germline ends. The CDR3 runs 12 residues. From germline, CDR1 is MDHEN and CDR2 SYDVKM. The DNA of the CDR3 is TGTGCCAGCAGTTCACCGGGGGTACCCATATATTTT. This codes for CASSSPGVPIYF.

This clone was recorded only once. The chain uses TRBV5-1 and TRBJ2-1; tentative D call: TRBD2 (6 bases). V dropped 2 bases and J dropped 0 bases, with 15 bases sitting between them. Germline V gene sequence: CDR1 SGHRS, CDR2 YFSETQ. The CDR3 sequence is 17 residues long. As DNA, the CDR3 is TGCGCCAGCAGCTTAGGAGGGGCGAAAAGCTCCTACAATGAGCAGTTCTTC. Translated, it gives CASSLGGAKSSYNEQFF. Complete variable domain (other parts from reference TRBV5-1 and TRBJ2-1): KAGVTQTPRYLIKTRGQQVTLSCSPISGHRSVSWYQQTPGQGLQFLFEYFSETQRNKGNFPGRFSGRQFSNSRSEMNVSTLELGDSALYLCASSLGGAKSSYNEQFFGPGTRLTVL.

This clone was recorded only once. The V and J genes are TRBV9 and TRBJ1-5, with 10 nucleotides matching TRBD1. Germline trimming cut 2 bases from V and 7 bases from J; bases unmatched to any gene: 6. The CDR3 has 15 amino acids. CDR1 and CDR2 (germline): SGDLS, YYNGEE. In nucleotides, the CDR3 is TGTGCCAGCAGCGTTGGGACAGGGGTAGGACAGCCCCAGCATTTT. This sequence encodes CASSVGTGVGQPQHF.

The V call is TRBV9, the J call TRBJ2-2, with TRBD1 as a possible D gene (6 bases). There are 14 residues in the CDR3. The germline CDR1 and CDR2 sequences are SGDLS and YYNGEE. Trimming left V 1 base short and J 6 bases short, with 10 bases between. The CDR3 region is CASSVHTGPGELFF. The CDR3 DNA reads as TGTGCCAGCAGCGTACACACAGGGCCCGGGGAGCTGTTTTTT.

V usage is TRBV2 and J usage is TRBJ2-1; 15 bases match TRBD2. CDR3 size: 16 residues. Germline CDR1 is SNHLY and CDR2 is FYNNEI. V was pared by 5 bases and J by 9 bases, with 8 bases of the junction left unmatched. CDR3 protein: CASSSLGLAGGGEQFF. The CDR3 DNA sequence: TGTGCCAGCAGTTCCCTGGGACTAGCGGGGGGAGGTGAGCAGTTCTTC.

This clone was counted once. The chain uses TRBV30 and TRBJ2-7; D uncertain. With 1 base removed from V and 0 bases from J, the gap between germline ends came to 10 bases. Germline lookup yields CDR1 GTSNPN and CDR2 SVGIG (reference sequence). This CDR3 comprises 14 residues. The CDR3 DNA reads TGTGCCTGGAGTGCTAAAGGAGACTCCTACGAGCAGTACTTC. Its translation is CAWSAKGDSYEQYF.

The V and J genes are TRBV6-2 or TRBV6-3 and TRBJ2-7; TRBD2 aligns across 11 bases. With V trimmed by 5 bases and J by 1 base, 7 bases remained unmatched. This CDR3 has 16 amino acids. Germline V gene data show CDR1 as MNHEY and CDR2 as SVGEGT. CDR3 sequence reads: CASSGFSGRGSYEQYF. As DNA, the CDR3 is TGTGCCAGCAGTGGATTTAGCGGGAGGGGGTCCTACGAGCAGTACTTC.

The chain couples TRBV29-1 to TRBJ2-1, with TRBD2 as a possible D gene (6 bases). Trimming cost V 4 bases and J 13 bases, with 20 bases left between them. The CDR3 consists of 13 residues. Germline V gene lookup returns CDR1 SQVTM and CDR2 ANQGSEA. The CDR3 spells CSVGTQGLWQQFF. Here the CDR3 DNA reads TGCAGCGTTGGAACGCAGGGACTGTGGCAACAGTTCTTC.